Sequencing of this T cell receptor (beta chain) was carried out in a study of cytomegalovirus exposure and HLA in healthy donors. Overall study: The platform used for the 120 or so validation repertoires matched that of the 666 first-cohort repertoires, a later analysis reported.

In regard to this clone: What it binds is not known.

The study, taken as a whole, reports: Cytomegalovirus-associated TCR beta chains were listed, numbering 164. In vitro experiments confirmed that three CMV-associated chains were specific for CMV antigens.

Germline V CDR1 and CDR2: SEHNR, FQNEAQ (reference sequence). CDR3 length: 13 amino acids. Trimming removed 5 bases at V and 9 bases at J, with 14 bases between. TCRdb keeps only in-frame clones here, not all; method: immunoSEQ multiplex PCR. The sample lists tens of thousands of clones, over 95% occurring once. V and J are TRBV7-9 and TRBJ2-1; D might be TRBD2 (6 bases). This clonotype originated in a man aged 18 to 30 in good health and CMV-seronegative. Specimen: PBMCs. DNA for the CDR3: TGTGCCAGCAGCCTAGGAGGGTTTGGTGAGCAGTTCTTC. Translation: CASSLGGFGEQFF. Using reference TRBV7-9 and TRBJ2-1 for the parts outside the CDR3, the full variable domain is DTGVSQNPRHKITKRGQNVTFRCDPISEHNRLYWYRQTLGQGPEFLTYFQNEAQLEKSRLLSDRFSAERPKGSFSTLEIQRTEQGDSAMYLCASSLGGFGEQFFGPGTRLTVL.